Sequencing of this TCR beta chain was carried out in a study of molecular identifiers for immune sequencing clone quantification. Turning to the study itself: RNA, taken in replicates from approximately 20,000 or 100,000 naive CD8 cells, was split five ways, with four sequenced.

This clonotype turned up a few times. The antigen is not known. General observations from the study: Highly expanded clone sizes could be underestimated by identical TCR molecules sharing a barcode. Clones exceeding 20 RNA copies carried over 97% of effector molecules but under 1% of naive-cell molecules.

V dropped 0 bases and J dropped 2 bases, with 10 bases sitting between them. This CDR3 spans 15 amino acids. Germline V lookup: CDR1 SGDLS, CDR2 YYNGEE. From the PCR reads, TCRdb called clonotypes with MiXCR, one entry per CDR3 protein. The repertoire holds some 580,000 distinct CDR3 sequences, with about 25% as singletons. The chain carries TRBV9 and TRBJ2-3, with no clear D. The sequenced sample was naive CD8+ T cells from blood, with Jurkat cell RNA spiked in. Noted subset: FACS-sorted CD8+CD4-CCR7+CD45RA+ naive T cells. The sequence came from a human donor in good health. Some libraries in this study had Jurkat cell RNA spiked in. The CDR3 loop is CASSVAAQPTDTQYF. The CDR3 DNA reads TGTGCCAGCAGCGTAGCGGCACAGCCCACAGATACGCAGTATTTT.